This is a list of T cell receptor beta chains from one sample in a study of blood T cell repertoires in COVID-19. Here immunoSEQ multiplex PCR was the method, and the copy in TCRdb shows in-frame clones only, minus some. The sample holds tens of thousands of clones; 78% are singletons and the top ten take roughly 6.7%. Sequences were obtained from peripheral blood. These receptors were obtained from a man aged 70 or older with COVID-19, enrolled during active disease. CDR3s include the opening cysteine and the closing phenylalanine or tryptophan. The D gene is left open where the match is weak. Not all rows give a size; the values are once, few, many and, for expanded clones, a class.

TRBV19	TRBJ1-1	NA	TRBD1	TGTGCCAGTAGTCCCGGACAGGGACCTGAAGCTTTCTTT	CASSPGQGPEAFF
TRBV27	TRBJ1-4	few	NA	TGTGCCAGCAGTTTGGGGCAGAGTAATGAAAAACTGTTTTTT	CASSLGQSNEKLFF
TRBV11-2	TRBJ2-2	NA	NA	TGTGCCAGCAGCTTAGTCGGTGGCGGGGAGCTGTTTTTT	CASSLVGGGELFF
TRBV6-5	TRBJ2-7	NA	NA	TGTGCCAGCAGTACTATTAGCTCATCCTACGAGCAGTACTTC	CASSTISSSYEQYF
TRBV7-6	TRBJ1-2	NA	NA	TGTGCCAGCAGCCCCGGCGGCCCCAAAGGCTATGGCTACACCTTC	CASSPGGPKGYGYTF
TRBV3-1/TRBV3-2	TRBJ2-1	NA	NA	TGTGCCAGCAGCCGTGGCACAGGGTCCCTCAATGAGCAGTTCTTC	CASSRGTGSLNEQFF
TRBV19	TRBJ2-5	NA	TRBD2	TGTGCCAGTAGTATGGTTGCGGCGGGAGAAGAGACCCAGTACTTC	CASSMVAAGEETQYF
TRBV9	TRBJ1-6	NA	NA	TGTGCCAGCAGCGTAGATGAGGGTCGGTCACCCCTCCACTTT	CASSVDEGRSPLHF
TRBV19	TRBJ2-1	NA	TRBD1	TGTGCCAGTAGTAATCCCGGGACAGGAACCTACAATGAGCAGTTCTTC	CASSNPGTGTYNEQFF
TRBV2	TRBJ1-2	NA	NA	TGTGCCAGCAGGGCAGGGGTGGGTGTAGACGGCTACACCTTC	CASRAGVGVDGYTF
TRBV11-3	TRBJ2-2	NA	TRBD1	TGTGCCAGCAGCCCAGGGGGCGGTAACACCGGGGAGCTGTTTTTT	CASSPGGGNTGELFF
TRBV5-1	TRBJ1-1	many	TRBD1	TGCGCCAGCAGCATTTCAGACAGGGTGAACACTGAAGCTTTCTTT	CASSISDRVNTEAFF
TRBV19	TRBJ2-2	NA	TRBD2	TGTGCCAGTAGGTTACTAGCGGGAGCGCTAAACACCGGGGAGCTGTTTTTT	CASRLLAGALNTGELFF
TRBV6-2/TRBV6-3	TRBJ1-5	many	TRBD1	TGTGCCAGCAGTTACTTCGGGACAGGCAATCAGCCCCAGCATTTT	CASSYFGTGNQPQHF
TRBV28	TRBJ1-1	NA	TRBD1	TGTGCCGTAACAGGGGTTAACACTGAAGCTTTCTTT	CAVTGVNTEAFF
TRBV7-2	TRBJ1-5	NA	TRBD1	TGTGCCAGCAGCTCTCGGGACAGGGGCTGGAACAATCAGCCCCAGCATTTT	CASSSRDRGWNNQPQHF
TRBV4-2	TRBJ1-4	NA	NA	TGTGCCAGCAGCCTTTCGGTCAGCGCAACTAATGAAAAACTGTTTTTT	CASSLSVSATNEKLFF
TRBV4-2	TRBJ1-4	NA	TRBD1	TGTGCCAGCGCTCAAGACAGGGGGAATGAAAAACTGTTTTTT	CASAQDRGNEKLFF
TRBV5-1	TRBJ1-1	NA	TRBD1	TGCGCCAGCAGCCAGACAGGGACGAACACTGAAGCTTTCTTT	CASSQTGTNTEAFF
TRBV5-4	TRBJ2-3	NA	TRBD2	TGTGCCACCCGAGAGGGGACTAGTCCCTCTAGCACAGATACGCAGTATTTT	CATREGTSPSSTDTQYF
TRBV20-1	TRBJ2-1	NA	NA	TGCAGTGCTACGCCTTCGGTTGAGCAGTTCTTC	CSATPSVEQFF
TRBV9	TRBJ2-1	NA	TRBD1	TGTGCCAGCAGCACGGGACAGATCAATGAGCAGTTCTTC	CASSTGQINEQFF
TRBV6-4	TRBJ2-1	NA	NA	TGTGCCAGCAGTAGTATGGGGAGCTCCTACAATGAGCAGTTCTTC	CASSSMGSSYNEQFF
TRBV18	TRBJ2-3	NA	TRBD1	TGTGCCAGCTCACCAGGGACAGCCAGGACAGATACGCAGTATTTT	CASSPGTARTDTQYF
TRBV4-2	TRBJ1-4	NA	NA	TGTGCCAGCAGCCAAGGGGGGGGGTATGCTGAAAAACTGTTTTTT	CASSQGGGYAEKLFF
TRBV4-3	TRBJ2-7	NA	NA	TGCGCCAGCAGCCAAGATTACGGTGAGTCCTACGAGCAGTACTTC	CASSQDYGESYEQYF
TRBV18	TRBJ1-1	NA	NA	TGTGCCAGCTCACCACCGCTCCAGGAATACACTGAAGCTTTCTTT	CASSPPLQEYTEAFF
TRBV10-1	TRBJ2-7	NA	TRBD2	TGCGCCAGCAGTCTAGCGGGAGAGGACGAGCAGTACTTC	CASSLAGEDEQYF
TRBV5-5	TRBJ1-5	few	TRBD1	TGTGCCAGCAGACCCACAGGGGACGGTCAGCCCCAGCATTTT	CASRPTGDGQPQHF
TRBV30	TRBJ1-1	NA	TRBD1	TGTGCCTGCTCAACCTGGGATGCCAAAAGGACAGGGGGCTATACTGAAGCTTTCTTT	CACSTWDAKRTGGYTEAFF
TRBV29-1	TRBJ1-2	NA	TRBD1	TGCAGCGTTGAATTGGGGACAGTGGGCTCTGGCTACACCTTC	CSVELGTVGSGYTF
TRBV19	TRBJ1-5	few	TRBD1	TGTGCCAGTAGTAGGGCCGGGACAGGGCCGAATCAGCCCCAGCATTTT	CASSRAGTGPNQPQHF
TRBV2	TRBJ2-3	many	TRBD2	TGTGCCAGCATCCTAGCGGGACGCACAGATACGCAGTATTTT	CASILAGRTDTQYF
TRBV28	TRBJ1-1	once	NA	TGTGCCAGCAGTGCTGCCGGGGAATTCGGCACTGAAGCTTTCTTT	CASSAAGEFGTEAFF
TRBV5-4	TRBJ2-7	NA	TRBD1	TGTGCCAGCAGCCCCGGGACAGGGACATACGAGCAGTACTTC	CASSPGTGTYEQYF
TRBV7-3	TRBJ1-2	NA	TRBD1	TGTGCCAGCAGCTTAGGACAGGGACACTATGGCTACACCTTC	CASSLGQGHYGYTF
TRBV6-5	TRBJ1-2	NA	TRBD1	TGTGCCAGCAGTACCGGACAGGGCAACTATGGCTACACCTTC	CASSTGQGNYGYTF
TRBV19	TRBJ2-5	NA	NA	TGTGCCAGTAGTATACGAGGCGTAGAAGAGACCCAGTACTTC	CASSIRGVEETQYF
TRBV7-8	TRBJ2-7	NA	TRBD2	TGTGCCAGCAGCTTAGCGCGGTGGGCTTCGGGACTAGCCACCACCGAGCAGTACTTC	CASSLARWASGLATTEQYF
TRBV6-5	TRBJ1-1	NA	TRBD1	TGTGCCAGCAGAAGGGACAGCTCAAACACTGAAGCTTTCTTT	CASRRDSSNTEAFF
TRBV4-3	TRBJ2-1	NA	NA	TGCGCCAGCAGTTTAGAGGTTAGCTCCTACAATGAGCAGTTCTTC	CASSLEVSSYNEQFF
TRBV7-9	TRBJ1-3	NA	NA	TGTGCCAGCAGCTTGGGGGCCTCTGGAAACACCATATATTTT	CASSLGASGNTIYF
TRBV7-8	TRBJ1-2	NA	NA	TGTGCCAGCAGCTTCCAGGGTGCCTATGGCTACACCTTC	CASSFQGAYGYTF
TRBV13	TRBJ2-1	NA	NA	TGTGCCAGCAGCTCATCGGGGATGGGGAGCAATGAGCAGTTCTTC	CASSSSGMGSNEQFF
TRBV11-2	TRBJ1-2	NA	NA	TGTGCCAGCAGCTCGGGGTGGAAGAACACCTTC	CASSSGWKNTF
TRBV3-1/TRBV3-2	TRBJ2-3	once	TRBD1	TGTGCCAGCAGCCCGGGGGGACAGGGGGCGACAGATACGCAGTATTTT	CASSPGGQGATDTQYF
TRBV29-1	TRBJ1-1	NA	NA	TGCAGCGTTGAGCCGGGTGTCAACACTGAAGCTTTCTTT	CSVEPGVNTEAFF
TRBV6-6	TRBJ1-2	once	NA	TGTGCCAGCAGTACCGGGGAGGCATGCACCTTC	CASSTGEACTF
TRBV30	TRBJ2-1	NA	TRBD2	TGTGCCTGGAGTGGGGGACTAGGTCGGTCCTACAATGAGCAGTTCTTC	CAWSGGLGRSYNEQFF
TRBV27	TRBJ1-1	NA	TRBD1	TGTGCCAGCAGAGGACAGGGGGCGCGGGGCACTGAAGCTTTCTTT	CASRGQGARGTEAFF